This T cell receptor beta chain was observed in a study of shared clonotypes between healthy human individuals. Study conclusions and caveats: Memory subsets generally showed lower estimated richness than naive subsets. Exclusively blood specimens were collected; tissue repertoires likely differ.

The deep-level immunoSEQ assay was used. Each replicate PCR on the sorted subsets used about 0.2 ug DNA (around 31,000 T cell genomes). TCRdb's copy holds only in-frame clones and misses some; the assay was immunoSEQ multiplex PCR. Found here are roughly 2 million clones, roughly 94% of them singletons; the top ten hold about 0.13%. The CDR3 loop spans 12 amino acids. The ends were cut back, 2 bases at V and 7 bases at J, with 5 bases in the middle. CDR1 is MNHEY and CDR2 is SMNVEV in the germline V gene (reference sequence). Points on this clone: Its antigen is unidentified.

Sequenced input: naive CD4+ T cells sorted from blood. Described subset: CD45RA+ positively selected. This chain connects TRBV27 to TRBJ2-2; no clear D. This clonotype was obtained from a young man in good health. The CDR3 region is CASSLGVGELFF. The CDR3 DNA is TGTGCCAGCAGTTTAGGAGTCGGGGAGCTGTTTTTT.